Sequencing of this TCR beta chain was carried out in a study of blood T cell repertoires in COVID-19 (TCRdb year 2020). Describing the broader study: Collaborator samples came from the United States, Italy and Spain and covered acute and convalescent phases of COVID-19. A freely available public database, intended as a resource for researchers studying the immune response to SARS-CoV-2, is where the repertoires were released. Deeply sampled blood TCRbeta repertoires from subjects exposed to, actively infected with, or recovered from COVID-19 were included in the dataset. The sample metadata nearly always contained a de-identified subject ID, COVID-19 status, age in years and sex. Where HLA class I and class II types were available, the types were taken from metadata supplied by the sample provider, not from assay-based typing. Samples were obtained from the ongoing ImmuneRACE study (first 160 participants) and from about 1,300 subjects provided by 6 global collaborators. The material from the prospective study consisted of cDNA or gDNA derived from T cells, B-cell-depleted T cells, or PBMCs.

TCRbeta CDR3 regions were amplified from genomic DNA by means of the immunoSEQ Assay, a bias-controlled multiplex PCR. As for how the authors treated the data: The number of nucleated cells in each sample was estimated from the amplification of reference gene primers within the assay. To quantify the absolute abundance of each unique TCRbeta CDR3 rearrangement, sequence reads were collapsed and filtered. For each sample, productive Simpson clonality was calculated as the square root of Simpson's diversity index across productive rearrangements. This immuneACCESS table, as held by TCRdb, lists in-frame sequences with V and J called but not all clones. Of the missing ones, under half trace to an unresolved V gene in checked studies; the others have no known cause. D and trimming were read from the DNA, whereas the V and J calls and clone size are those reported in that table. Recorded for this sample are about 220,000 clones; 80% of them occurred a single time. Around 13% of the sample is taken by the ten largest.

The full study reports these points: The quantity of clinical and demographic metadata differed by source and by participant and was supplied without curation.

Each collaborating institution followed its own protocols to collect whole blood in K2EDTA tubes. For TCRbeta analysis, collaborators shipped samples as frozen whole blood, isolated PBMCs, or DNA extracted from either of those sample types. CDR1 and CDR2 were assigned from the germline V gene as MDHEN and SYDVKM. From cysteine to phenylalanine, the CDR3 is 11 amino acids long. Left in the record is the CDR3 DNA by itself, 33 bases read in frame from the first base. V is pared back by 8 bases and J by 4 bases, with 9 bases lying between the germline termini. As for this clone: This receptor's antigen is unknown. Nothing much larger sits one base from this clone, and base qualities are not available.

The clonotype was recovered from a human donor in a cohort sampled during active COVID-19. This chain joins TRBV28 to TRBJ2-7; no D segment can be confidently identified. Sequencing was carried out using peripheral blood. DNA sequence: TGTGCCAGCGAGTTCCGATACGAGCAGTACTTC. The encoded protein is CASEFRYEQYF.